This T cell receptor beta chain was sequenced for a study of blood T cell repertoires in COVID-19. Study-wide context: The United States, Italy and Spain provided the acute and convalescent COVID-19 samples.

Germline CDR1 LGHDT, CDR2 YNNKEL (reference sequence). This CDR3 has 15 amino acids. Trimming cost V 1 base and J 9 bases, with 17 bases left between them. Cohorts were determined from participant-reported clinical history. Each recovered donor of Cohort 3 presented with two negative PCRs, clearance, or symptom resolution. Per the study methods: Cell counts per sample came from amplifying reference gene primers. Here immunoSEQ multiplex PCR was the method, and the copy in TCRdb shows in-frame clones only, minus some. V, J and clone size reflect that table, while D and trimming were determined from the DNA. Here the sample spans a few hundred thousand clones, around 90% being singletons.

The sample comprised PBMCs or T cells enriched from blood (not recorded which). The TCR was taken from a woman under 30 who had recovered from COVID-19. The chain employs TRBV3-1 (or the pseudogene TRBV3-2) and TRBJ2-3, with a possible D match to TRBD1 (6 bases). In nucleotides, the CDR3 is TGTGCCAGCAGCCAAGTGGGTGGGGGCACAAGCACGCAGTATTTT. As protein: CASSQVGGGTSTQYF.